This TCR beta chain was recovered during a study of beta chain features in type 1 diabetes. Points from the study as a whole: It was among patients, rather than healthy donors, that naive, central memory and Treg TCRB repertoires appeared more similar. Significant though moderate, a shortening of TCRB CDR3s appeared in all four CD4+ subsets of Type 1 diabetes patients.

A single count supports this clone. Its antigen is undetermined. Other DNA sequences in this sample translate to the same CDR3. What was sequenced were expressed TCRB transcripts, since all of the isolated RNA had been reverse transcribed. Mean read depth for naive, central memory and regulatory T cell samples was around 3.8 million reads. Sequencing was performed with immunoSEQ multiplex PCR; in TCRdb, only in-frame clones are kept and a portion is missing. Here the sample spans some 44,000 clones, approximately 68% being singletons. On average, the one heparinised blood draw given by each donor was around 110 mL. This TCR was sampled from a woman aged 18-35 years with type 1 diabetes. The specimen was Tregs from blood.

Here the CDR3 reads CASSVGTTYNEQFF. CDR3 coding DNA: TGTGCCAGCAGCGTAGGGACAACCTACAATGAGCAGTTCTTC. The gene calls are TRBV9 and TRBJ2-1; a possible D gene is TRBD1 (5 bases). This CDR3 region has 14 residues. V was cut by 0 bases and J by 2 bases, with 6 bases left in between. Looked up from germline, CDR1 is SGDLS and CDR2 is YYNGEE.